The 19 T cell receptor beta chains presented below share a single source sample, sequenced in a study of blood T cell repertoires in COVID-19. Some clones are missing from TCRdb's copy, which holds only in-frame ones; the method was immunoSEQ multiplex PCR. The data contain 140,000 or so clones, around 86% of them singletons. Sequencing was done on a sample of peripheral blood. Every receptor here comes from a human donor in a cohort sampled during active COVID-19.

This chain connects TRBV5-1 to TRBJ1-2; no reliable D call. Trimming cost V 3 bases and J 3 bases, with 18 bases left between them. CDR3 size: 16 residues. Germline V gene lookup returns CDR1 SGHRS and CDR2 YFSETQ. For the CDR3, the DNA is TGCGCCAGCAGCTCCACCTTATCCGGGATTGACTATGGCTACACCTTC. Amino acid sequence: CASSSTLSGIDYGYTF.

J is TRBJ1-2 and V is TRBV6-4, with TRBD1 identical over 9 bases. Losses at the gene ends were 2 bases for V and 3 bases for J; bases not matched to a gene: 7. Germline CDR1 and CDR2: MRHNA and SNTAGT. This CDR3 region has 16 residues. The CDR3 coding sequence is TGTGCCAGCAGTGACCCTCGACAGGGGGTGGACTATGGCTACACCTTC. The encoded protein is CASSDPRQGVDYGYTF.

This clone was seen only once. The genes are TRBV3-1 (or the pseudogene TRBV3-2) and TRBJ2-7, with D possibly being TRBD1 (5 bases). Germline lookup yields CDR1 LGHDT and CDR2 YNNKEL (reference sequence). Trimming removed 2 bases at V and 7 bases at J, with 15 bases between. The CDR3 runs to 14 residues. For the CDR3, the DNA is TGTGCCAGCAGCCAACAGGGTCGCCATGGTGAGCAGTACTTC. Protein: CASSQQGRHGEQYF.

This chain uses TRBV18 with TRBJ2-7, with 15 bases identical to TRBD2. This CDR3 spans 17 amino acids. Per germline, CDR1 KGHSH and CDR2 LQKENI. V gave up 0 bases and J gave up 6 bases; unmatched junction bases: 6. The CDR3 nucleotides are TGTGCCAGCTCACCACCGGGACTAGCGGGAGGATCGGGCGAGCAGTACTTC. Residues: CASSPPGLAGGSGEQYF. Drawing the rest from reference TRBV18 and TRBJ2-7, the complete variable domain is NAGVMQNPRHLVRRRGQEARLRCSPMKGHSHVYWYRQLPEEGLKFMVYLQKENIIDESGMPKERFSAEFPKEGPSILRIQQVVRGDSAAYFCASSPPGLAGGSGEQYFGPGTRLTVT.

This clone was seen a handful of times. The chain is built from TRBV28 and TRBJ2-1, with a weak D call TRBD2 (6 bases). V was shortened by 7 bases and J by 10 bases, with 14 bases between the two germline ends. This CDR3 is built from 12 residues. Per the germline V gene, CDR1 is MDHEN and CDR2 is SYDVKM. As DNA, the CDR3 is TGTGCCAGCACCGCCGGGAGAATGGAGCAGTTCTTC. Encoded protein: CASTAGRMEQFF. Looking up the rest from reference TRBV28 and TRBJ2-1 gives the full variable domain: DVKVTQSSRYLVKRTGEKVFLECVQDMDHENMFWYRQDPGLGLRLIYFSYDVKMKEKGDIPEGYSVSREKKERFSLILESASTNQTSMYLCASTAGRMEQFFGPGTRLTVL.

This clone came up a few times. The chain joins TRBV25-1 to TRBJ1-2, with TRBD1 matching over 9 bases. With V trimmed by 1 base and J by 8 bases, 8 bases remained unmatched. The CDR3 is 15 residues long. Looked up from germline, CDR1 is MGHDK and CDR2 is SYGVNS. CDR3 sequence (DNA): TGTGCCAGCAGTGAATCGGGACAGGGCCTGGGGGGCTACACCTTC. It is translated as CASSESGQGLGGYTF.

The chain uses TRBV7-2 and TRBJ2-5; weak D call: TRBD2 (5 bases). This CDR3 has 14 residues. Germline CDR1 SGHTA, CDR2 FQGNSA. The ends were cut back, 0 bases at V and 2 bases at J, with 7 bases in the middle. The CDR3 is CASSLASAQETQYF. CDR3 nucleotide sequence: TGTGCCAGCAGCTTAGCTAGCGCTCAAGAGACCCAGTACTTC.

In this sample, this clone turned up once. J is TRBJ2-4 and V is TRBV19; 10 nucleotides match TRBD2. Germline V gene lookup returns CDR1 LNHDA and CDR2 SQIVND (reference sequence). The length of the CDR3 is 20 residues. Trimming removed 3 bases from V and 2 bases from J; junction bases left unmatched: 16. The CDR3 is CASSIGSGRATVGSKNIQYF. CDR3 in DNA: TGTGCCAGTAGTATTGGAAGCGGGAGGGCTACCGTAGGATCCAAAAACATTCAGTACTTC. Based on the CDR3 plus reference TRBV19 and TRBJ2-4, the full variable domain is DGGITQSPKYLFRKEGQNVTLSCEQNLNHDAMYWYRQDPGQGLRLIYYSQIVNDFQKGDIAEGYSVSREKKESFPLTVTSAQKNPTAFYLCASSIGSGRATVGSKNIQYFGAGTRLSVL.

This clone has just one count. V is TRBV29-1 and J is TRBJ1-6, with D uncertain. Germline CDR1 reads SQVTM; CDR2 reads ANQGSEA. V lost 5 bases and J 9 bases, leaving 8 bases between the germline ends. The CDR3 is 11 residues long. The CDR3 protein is CSVFTGSPLHF. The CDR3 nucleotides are TGCAGCGTTTTCACGGGTTCACCCCTCCACTTT.

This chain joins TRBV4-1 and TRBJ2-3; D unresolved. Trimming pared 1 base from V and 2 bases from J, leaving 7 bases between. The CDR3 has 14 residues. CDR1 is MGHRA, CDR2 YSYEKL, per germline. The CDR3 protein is CASSQAKITDTQYF. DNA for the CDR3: TGCGCCAGCAGCCAAGCTAAAATCACAGATACGCAGTATTTT.

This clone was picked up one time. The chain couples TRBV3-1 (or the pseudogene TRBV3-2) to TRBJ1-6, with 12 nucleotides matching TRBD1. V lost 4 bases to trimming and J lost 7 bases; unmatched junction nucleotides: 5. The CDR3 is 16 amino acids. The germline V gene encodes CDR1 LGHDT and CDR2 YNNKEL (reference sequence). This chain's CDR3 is CASSPRDRGRNSPLHF. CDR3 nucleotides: TGTGCCAGCAGCCCCCGGGACAGGGGGCGGAATTCACCCCTCCACTTT.

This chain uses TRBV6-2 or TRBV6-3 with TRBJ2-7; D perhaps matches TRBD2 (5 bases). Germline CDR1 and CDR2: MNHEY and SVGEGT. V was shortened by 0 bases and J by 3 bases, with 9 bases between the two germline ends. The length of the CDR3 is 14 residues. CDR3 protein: CASSYSAGVYEQYF. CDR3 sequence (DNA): TGTGCCAGCAGTTACTCGGCCGGGGTCTACGAGCAGTACTTC.

The CDR3 nucleotides are TGTGCCAGCAGCTTAGACAGGGGCAATCAGCCCCAGCATTTT. This gives the protein CASSLDRGNQPQHF. The V and J genes are TRBV7-9 and TRBJ1-5, with D perhaps matching TRBD1 (6 bases). Germline lookup yields CDR1 SEHNR and CDR2 FQNEAQ (reference sequence). The CDR3 spans 14 residues. The V end was cut by 1 base, the J end by 2 bases, with 6 bases between.

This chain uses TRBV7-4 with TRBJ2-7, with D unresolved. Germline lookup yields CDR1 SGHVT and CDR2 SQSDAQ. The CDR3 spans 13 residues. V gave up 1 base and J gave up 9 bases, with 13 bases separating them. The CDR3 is CASSLGSSAWQYF. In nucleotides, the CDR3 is TGTGCCAGCAGCTTAGGCAGCAGCGCTTGGCAGTACTTC.

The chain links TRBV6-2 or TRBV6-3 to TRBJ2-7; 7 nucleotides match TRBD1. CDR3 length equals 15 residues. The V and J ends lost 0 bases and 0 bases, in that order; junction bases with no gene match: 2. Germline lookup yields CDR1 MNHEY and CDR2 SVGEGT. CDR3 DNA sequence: TGTGCCAGCAGTTACTCCGGGACAGACTCCTACGAGCAGTACTTC. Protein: CASSYSGTDSYEQYF.

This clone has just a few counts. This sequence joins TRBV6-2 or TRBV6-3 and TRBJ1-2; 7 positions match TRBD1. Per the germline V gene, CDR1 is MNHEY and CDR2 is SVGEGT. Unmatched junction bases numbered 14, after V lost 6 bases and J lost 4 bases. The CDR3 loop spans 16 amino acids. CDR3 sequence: CASSSRVRGRTYGYTF. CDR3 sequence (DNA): TGTGCCAGCAGCTCTCGAGTGAGGGGGCGGACCTATGGCTACACCTTC.

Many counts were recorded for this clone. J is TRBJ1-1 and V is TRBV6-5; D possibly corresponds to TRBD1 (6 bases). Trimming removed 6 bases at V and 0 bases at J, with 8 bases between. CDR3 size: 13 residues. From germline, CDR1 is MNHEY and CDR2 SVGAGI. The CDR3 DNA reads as TGTGCCAGCAGACAGGGCCTGAACACTGAAGCTTTCTTT. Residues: CASRQGLNTEAFF.

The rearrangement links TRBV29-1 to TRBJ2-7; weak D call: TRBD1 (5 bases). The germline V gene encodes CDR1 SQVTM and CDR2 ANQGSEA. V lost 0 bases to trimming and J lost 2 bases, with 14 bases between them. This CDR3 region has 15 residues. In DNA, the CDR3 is TGCAGCGTTGAAGAGGGGCAGGACCCCCCCTACGAGCAGTACTTC. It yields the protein CSVEEGQDPPYEQYF.

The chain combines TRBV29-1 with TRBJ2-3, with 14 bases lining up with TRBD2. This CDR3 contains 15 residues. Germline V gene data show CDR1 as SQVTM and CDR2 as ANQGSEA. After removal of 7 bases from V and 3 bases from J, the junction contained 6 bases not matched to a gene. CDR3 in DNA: TGCAGCGCTGGGACTAGCGGGAGAGGGACAGATACGCAGTATTTT. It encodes CSAGTSGRGTDTQYF.